These 8 T cell receptor beta chains were sequenced from one sample in a study of blood T cell repertoires in COVID-19. Clones were sequenced by immunoSEQ multiplex PCR, and TCRdb holds only the in-frame ones, with some missing. The data show 150,000 to 200,000 clones, roughly 79% seen once. The material sequenced was peripheral blood. The receptor set was obtained from a woman of 80 years or more with COVID-19, enrolled during active disease.

This chain joins TRBV10-3 and TRBJ1-2; TRBD1 is a possible D gene (5 bases). Germline V gene sequence: CDR1 ENHRY, CDR2 SYGVKD. The germline V and J ends were trimmed by 2 bases and 5 bases, with 15 bases remaining between them. This CDR3 is 15 amino acids long. CDR3 loop: CAISEGQAPLYGYTF. DNA for the CDR3: TGTGCCATCAGTGAGGGACAAGCCCCATTATATGGCTACACCTTC.

The chain combines TRBV27 with TRBJ2-1, with TRBD2 identical over 11 bases. The CDR3 is 18 residues long. V lost 3 bases to trimming and J lost 2 bases; unmatched junction nucleotides: 9. The germline gives CDR1 MNHEY, CDR2 SMNVEV (reference sequence). This CDR3 reads CASSFSVGLAGPYNEQFF. CDR3 sequence (DNA): TGTGCCAGCAGTTTCTCCGTTGGACTAGCGGGCCCCTACAATGAGCAGTTCTTC.

The chain combines TRBV20-1 with TRBJ2-7; D ambiguous. The CDR3 runs 13 residues. Trimming took off 3 bases at V and 6 bases at J, with 15 bases between the two ends. Germline CDR1 is DFQATT and CDR2 is SNEGSKA (reference sequence). Written as DNA, the CDR3 is TGCAGTGCTAGTGGGGTAGCTCCCGGCGAGCAGTACTTC. Its translation is CSASGVAPGEQYF.

The chain has TRBV6-5 and TRBJ1-2; no clear D. CDR3 size: 15 residues. The V gene's germline CDR1 is MNHEY and CDR2 SVGAGI. Trimming removed 2 bases from V and 8 bases from J, with 18 bases in between. CDR3 nucleotide sequence: TGTGCCAGCAGTTACGCGGCAGCGTCCTTGCTAGGCTACACCTTC. It yields the protein CASSYAAASLLGYTF.

V is TRBV6-5 and J is TRBJ1-4; maybe TRBD1 (6 bases). Germline CDR1 MNHEY, CDR2 SVGAGI. Trimming cost V 6 bases and J 6 bases, with 8 bases left between them. The CDR3 length is 12 residues. CDR3 in amino acids: CASSSGDEKLFF. The CDR3 DNA reads as TGTGCCAGCAGCTCAGGGGATGAAAAACTGTTTTTT.

The chain joins TRBV5-5 to TRBJ2-3; perhaps TRBD1 as D (5 bases). The CDR3 contains 15 residues. The germline V and J ends were trimmed by 2 bases and 4 bases, with 14 bases remaining between them. CDR1 is SGHKS, CDR2 YYEKEE, per germline (reference sequence). This chain's CDR3 is CASSFWQGRADTQYF. The CDR3 DNA is TGTGCCAGCAGCTTTTGGCAGGGAAGGGCAGATACGCAGTATTTT.

V is TRBV5-6 and J is TRBJ1-6; 7 nucleotides line up with TRBD1. Germline V CDR1 and CDR2: SGHDT, YYEEEE. The CDR3 has 15 amino acids. V gave up 0 bases and J gave up 9 bases; unmatched junction bases: 6. The CDR3 region is CASSLDTGAGSPLHF. CDR3 bases: TGTGCCAGCAGCTTGGACACAGGGGCTGGTTCACCCCTCCACTTT.

This rearrangement joins TRBV11-2 to TRBJ1-1, with D hard to call. V was trimmed by 4 bases and J by 7 bases, leaving 7 bases between them. CDR1 is SGHAT, CDR2 FQNNGV, per germline. The CDR3 length is 11 residues. CDR3 protein: CASSSEREAFF. CDR3 DNA sequence: TGTGCCAGCAGCTCCGAGCGTGAAGCTTTCTTT.